The entry below describes one TCR beta chain. These data belong to a study of shared clonotypes between healthy human individuals. Several immunoSEQ 96-well plates shared each subset's DNA, each plate a replicate. Sequenced by immunoSEQ multiplex PCR; TCRdb stores in-frame clones only, minus some. The sample has approximately 2,000,000 clones, around 90% seen once; the top ten hold approximately 0.41%. With V trimmed by 2 bases and J by 1 base, 8 bases remained unmatched. This CDR3 contains 16 residues. The germline V gene has CDR1 SQVTM and CDR2 ANQGSEA. Sequenced input: naive CD4+ T cells from PBMCs. Subset reported: CD45RA+ positively selected. The source of this sequence is a man aged 18 to 29 in good health. Some clones in this sample may be carry-over from other donors' samples. The chain joins TRBV29-1 to TRBJ1-2; 9 bases are shared with TRBD1. The CDR3 spells CSVESTGGDFNYGYTF. The CDR3 DNA follows: TGCAGCGTTGAATCAACAGGGGGCGATTTTAACTATGGCTACACCTTC.